These 5 T cell receptor beta chains originate from one sample sequenced in a study of blood T cell repertoires in COVID-19. The table came from immunoSEQ multiplex PCR; TCRdb's copy has only in-frame clones and leaves some out. The profile covers roughly 77,000 clones, with about 80% appearing a single time and about a quarter taken by the ten largest. Sequencing was performed on peripheral blood. All receptors come from a man between 60 and 70 years old with active or convalescent COVID-19.

The V call is TRBV2, the J call TRBJ2-2; 8 nucleotides align to TRBD2. The ends lost 7 bases at V and 7 bases at J; junction bases unmatched: 5. The CDR3 is made up of 13 amino acids. Looked up from germline, CDR1 is SNHLY and CDR2 is FYNNEI. The CDR3 loop is CASTGTRGGELFF. The CDR3 DNA reads as TGTGCCAGCACCGGGACTAGAGGCGGGGAGCTGTTTTTT.

This sequence joins TRBV29-1 and TRBJ2-5; possible D gene TRBD1, 5 bases. V was pared by 1 base and J by 3 bases, with 9 bases between. Germline CDR1 is SQVTM and CDR2 is ANQGSEA. This CDR3 region has 13 residues. CDR3 DNA sequence: TGCAGCGTTGAAGGTGGGGCTGAAGAGACCCAGTACTTC. This translates into CSVEGGAEETQYF.

This chain uses TRBV10-3 with TRBJ2-7; TRBD1 aligns across 8 bases. CDR1 and CDR2 (germline): ENHRY, SYGVKD. Trimming cost V 7 bases and J 2 bases; bases outside gene matches: 7. This CDR3 is 14 amino acids long. The CDR3 loop is CAINRGQGAYEQYF. As DNA, the CDR3 is TGTGCCATCAATCGTGGACAGGGAGCCTACGAGCAGTACTTC.

The chain has TRBV19 and TRBJ1-1; unclear D gene. The CDR3 length is 14 residues. In germline, CDR1 is LNHDA, CDR2 SQIVND (reference sequence). The V end lost 4 bases, the J end lost 1 base, and 10 bases lay between the germline ends. CDR3 protein: CASSRSGTNTEAFF. In DNA form, the CDR3 reads TGTGCCAGTAGTAGGTCAGGAACGAACACTGAAGCTTTCTTT.

The V call is TRBV29-1, the J call TRBJ2-7; 10 bases are a match to TRBD2. The CDR3 has 15 amino acids. The V and J ends lost 2 bases and 0 bases, in that order; junction bases with no gene match: 4. Per germline, CDR1 SQVTM and CDR2 ANQGSEA. CDR3 residues: CSVETLAGASYEQYF. The CDR3 DNA reads TGCAGCGTTGAAACTCTAGCGGGGGCCTCCTACGAGCAGTACTTC.